This entry lists 15 T cell receptor beta chains sequenced from one sample in a study of human T cells and chemical hapten exposure. The time point is: patch test 2, 6 weeks after DPC sensitization. Treatment reported: therapeutic diphenylcyclopropenone sensitization with weekly scalp DPC. TCRdb re-analysed the RACE reads in MiXCR, keeping a single row per CDR3 protein. Among some 54,000 distinct CDR3 sequences listed, around 9.4% were seen once. This specimen was whole blood, taken in connection with sensitization to the hapten diphenylcyclopropenone (DPC). These receptor sequences come from a woman between 45 and 60 years old with alopecia areata. Some clones in this sample may be carry-over from other donors' samples.

This clonotype appeared a few times. The gene calls are TRBV28 and TRBJ2-7, with D possibly TRBD1 on 6 matching bases. The CDR3 covers 15 residues. CDR1 MDHEN and CDR2 SYDVKM come from the germline V gene. The ends were cut back, 2 bases at V and 6 bases at J, with 17 bases in the middle. CDR3: CASSLTSPTGTEQYF. For the CDR3, the DNA is TGTGCCAGCAGTTTAACCTCCCCGACAGGCACCGAGCAGTACTTC.

This clonotype was observed at least ten times. The chain recombines TRBV7-9 with TRBJ2-1, with D uncertain. Germline V CDR1 and CDR2: SEHNR, FQNEAQ (reference sequence). The CDR3 has 11 amino acids. The germline V and J ends were trimmed by 2 bases and 6 bases, with 2 bases remaining between them. The chain's CDR3 is CASSLRNEQFF. In nucleotides, the CDR3 is TGTGCCAGCAGCTTACGCAATGAGCAGTTCTTC.

This clonotype was seen many times. This chain uses TRBV7-6 with TRBJ1-1, with D uncertain. V was clipped by 5 bases and J by 5 bases, with 18 bases between them. Germline lookup yields CDR1 SGHVS and CDR2 FNYEAQ. The length of the CDR3 is 15 residues. The DNA for the CDR3 is TGTGCCAGCAGCCCTCATAACGCCCCGGGGACTGAAGCTTTCTTT. Amino acid sequence: CASSPHNAPGTEAFF.

V is TRBV20-1 and J is TRBJ2-7; the match to TRBD1 covers 9 bases. The germline gives CDR1 DFQATT, CDR2 SNEGSKA (reference sequence). Trimming took 4 bases from V and 3 from J; bases not matched to a gene: 10. CDR3 length: 15 residues. This CDR3 is CSAIGPGQGIYEQYF. The DNA for the CDR3 is TGCAGTGCTATAGGACCGGGACAGGGTATCTACGAGCAGTACTTC.

The gene calls are TRBV29-1 and TRBJ2-5; 9 nucleotides line up with TRBD1. The V segment lost 6 bases and the J segment 3 bases; nucleotides outside the gene matches: 8. This CDR3 is 14 amino acids long. CDR1 is SQVTM and CDR2 is ANQGSEA in the germline V gene. CDR3 bases: TGCAGCGTGAGGGGGACAGGGCCCAAAGAGACCCAGTACTTC. This gives the protein CSVRGTGPKETQYF.

The chain links TRBV6-1 to TRBJ2-1; D possibly corresponds to TRBD1 (5 bases). CDR3 length: 17 residues. V was trimmed by 5 bases and J by 0 bases, leaving 17 bases between them. CDR1 MNHNS and CDR2 SASEGT come from the germline V gene. The CDR3, as DNA: TGTGCCAGCAGTTCCCACCCAAAGGGGCCCTCCTACAATGAGCAGTTCTTC. It encodes CASSSHPKGPSYNEQFF.

A few counts support this clonotype. The V gene is TRBV3-1, the J gene TRBJ2-7; D uncertain. The CDR3 loop spans 15 amino acids. V was pared by 0 bases and J by 3 bases, with 12 bases between. Germline V gives CDR1 LGHDT, CDR2 YNNKEL (reference sequence). CDR3 sequence (DNA): TGTGCCAGCAGCCAAGATTCCCCAGGATACTACGAGCAGTACTTC. This sequence encodes CASSQDSPGYYEQYF.

This clonotype was seen only a few times. The rearrangement uses TRBV2 and TRBJ1-6; TRBD1 might be the D (6 bases). Germline CDR1 SNHLY, CDR2 FYNNEI. The V end was cut by 3 bases, the J end by 4 bases, with 10 bases between. The CDR3 has 15 residues. CDR3 in amino acids: CASSERDTYNSPLHF. Written as DNA, the CDR3 is TGTGCCAGCAGTGAGCGGGACACATATAATTCACCCCTCCACTTT.

This clonotype was seen more than once but under ten times. This chain links TRBV5-1 with TRBJ2-3, with D possibly being TRBD1 or TRBD2 (5 bases each). The CDR3 is 18 amino acids. Germline CDR1 is SGHRS and CDR2 is YFSETQ. Trimming took 7 bases from V and 0 from J, leaving 24 bases between them. The CDR3 is CASRRGPAFSASTDTQYF. For the CDR3, the DNA is TGCGCCAGCCGCCGGGGCCCGGCTTTCTCTGCTAGCACAGATACGCAGTATTTT.

This clonotype was found a few times. V gene TRBV21-1 combines with J gene TRBJ2-7. TRBV21-1 is labeled a pseudogene. This CDR3 is built from 10 residues. CDR3 amino acids: CASSSSEQYF. The DNA of the CDR3 is TGTGCCAGCAGCTCGTCCGAGCAGTACTTC.

In its sample, this clonotype was seen many times. V is TRBV12-3 or TRBV12-4 and J is TRBJ1-1; 11 bases line up with TRBD1. V shed 6 bases, J shed 6 bases, and the junction held 6 bases outside the gene matches. CDR3 length equals 14 residues. DNA of the CDR3: TGTGCCAGCAGGACCGGGACAGGGGGACCTGAAGCTTTCTTT. Protein: CASRTGTGGPEAFF.

In DNA, the CDR3 is TGCAGCGTCACCCACGGGGGGGAGACCCAGTACTTC. This translates into CSVTHGGETQYF. The V and J genes are TRBV29-1 and TRBJ2-5; TRBD2 aligns across 7 bases. J lost 5 bases, V lost 6 bases, and 6 bases had no gene match. This CDR3 comprises 12 residues. Germline lookup yields CDR1 SQVTM and CDR2 ANQGSEA. Complete variable domain (other parts from reference TRBV29-1 and TRBJ2-5): SAVISQKPSRDICQRGTSLTIQCQVDSQVTMMFWYRQQPGQSLTLIATANQGSEATYESGFVIDKFPISRPNLTFSTLTVSNMSPEDSSIYLCSVTHGGETQYFGPGTRLLVL.

This clonotype was seen a handful of times. The CDR3 sequence is CASSPPSGGDKNIQYF. The CDR3 DNA follows: TGTGCCAGCAGCCCCCCGAGCGGGGGGGACAAAAACATTCAGTACTTC. The gene calls are TRBV5-4 and TRBJ2-4; TRBD2 aligns across 10 bases. The CDR3 consists of 16 residues. V shed 4 bases and J 3 bases; nucleotides not matched to a gene: 7. From germline, CDR1 is SGHNT and CDR2 YYREEE (reference sequence).

V is TRBV11-2 and J is TRBJ1-6; possible D gene TRBD1, 6 bases. The V end was cut by 0 bases, the J end by 4 bases, with 10 bases between. CDR3 length: 16 residues. Germline V CDR1 and CDR2: SGHAT, FQNNGV. DNA for the CDR3: TGTGCCAGCAGCTTAGAGGCAGGGACATATAATTCACCCCTCCACTTT. Translating gives CASSLEAGTYNSPLHF.

This clonotype came up a few times. The rearrangement links TRBV27 to TRBJ1-2, with a weak D call TRBD1 (5 bases). V was trimmed by 7 bases and J by 2 bases, leaving 14 bases between them. The CDR3 covers 14 residues. Looked up from germline, CDR1 is MNHEY and CDR2 is SMNVEV (reference sequence). CDR3 coding DNA: TGTGCCAGCAATCCACAGGCATCCAACTATGGCTACACCTTC. This codes for CASNPQASNYGYTF.